One and the same sample provided the 21 T cell receptor beta chains below, sequenced in a study of T cell repertoires in cytomegalovirus infection. TCRdb fed the reads into MiXCR, producing one record per CDR3 protein. Of about a million distinct CDR3 sequences in the sample, less than 35% were seen once. These TCRs' antigens remain unknown. The source was cultured CD8+ T cells from PBMCs, collected from culture after CMV antigen stimulation. These TCRs come from a human donor in good health (CMV status not recorded). Some clones in this sample may be carry-over from other donors' samples.

The chain couples TRBV20-1 to TRBJ2-3; D may be TRBD2 (6 bases). The V gene lost 0 bases and the J gene lost 4 bases, with 17 bases spanning the gap. Germline lookup yields CDR1 DFQATT and CDR2 SNEGSKA (reference sequence). There are 16 residues in the CDR3. CDR3 DNA: TGCAGTGCTAGAGATTTGGGCGGCTGGGGGGCAGATACGCAGTATTTT. It translates to CSARDLGGWGADTQYF.

This clonotype was recorded a few times. This CDR3 reads CASSSGGRNQETQYF. CDR3 bases: TGTGCCAGCAGCTCCGGGGGACGGAACCAAGAGACCCAGTACTTC. The J gene is TRBJ2-5, the V gene TRBV5-6, with a possible D match to TRBD2 (6 bases). The CDR3 runs 15 residues. Germline loops: CDR1 SGHDT, CDR2 YYEEEE. Trimming pared 3 bases from V and 0 bases from J, leaving 12 bases between.

The chain has TRBV27 and TRBJ2-3; 8 nucleotides match TRBD2. The V gene's germline CDR1 is MNHEY and CDR2 SMNVEV (reference sequence). CDR3 size: 16 residues. The ends lost 1 base at V and 5 bases at J; junction bases unmatched: 8. This chain's CDR3 is CASSLLRRGDRDTQYF. CDR3 sequence (DNA): TGTGCCAGCAGTTTATTGAGGCGGGGGGACCGAGATACGCAGTATTTT.

In its sample, this clonotype was seen a few times. The CDR3 DNA is TGCGCCAGCAGCCAAGATCCCACTCTAACCCGAGTAGGAGATACGCAGTATTTT. Its translation: CASSQDPTLTRVGDTQYF. The rearrangement links TRBV4-1 to TRBJ2-3; D unresolved. Germline CDR1 MGHRA, CDR2 YSYEKL. The CDR3 runs 18 residues. Trimming removed 0 bases at V and 5 bases at J, with 21 bases between.

The chain recombines TRBV20-1 with TRBJ1-5; unclear D gene. The length of the CDR3 is 16 residues. Germline-derived CDR1 and CDR2 are DFQATT and SNEGSKA (reference sequence). Trimming removed 0 bases from V and 5 bases from J, with 17 bases in between. The CDR3 coding sequence is TGCAGTGCTAGAGAAGATCCTCCCCGGTTTTATCAGCCCCAGCATTTT. It encodes CSAREDPPRFYQPQHF.

A few counts support this clonotype. The chain has TRBV4-3 and TRBJ1-3, with D unresolved. In germline, CDR1 is LGHNA, CDR2 YSLEER. The V gene lost 0 bases and the J gene lost 4 bases, with 10 bases spanning the gap. CDR3 length: 15 amino acids. This CDR3 reads CASSQDWYEGNTIYF. Written as DNA, the CDR3 is TGCGCCAGCAGCCAAGATTGGTACGAAGGAAACACCATATATTTT.

V is TRBV29-1 and J is TRBJ2-1, with D perhaps TRBD2 (5 bases). CDR1 and CDR2 (germline): SQVTM, ANQGSEA. The CDR3 consists of 17 residues. V was shortened by 0 bases and J by 3 bases, with 18 bases between the two germline ends. The CDR3 protein is CSVEDLYAGFNYNEQFF. DNA for the CDR3: TGCAGCGTTGAAGATCTTTATGCGGGCTTTAACTACAATGAGCAGTTCTTC.

The chain uses TRBV12-5 and TRBJ2-5; 8 nucleotides match TRBD2. Looked up from germline, CDR1 is LGHNT and CDR2 is FRNRAP. The CDR3 length is 17 residues. V was pared by 4 bases and J by 7 bases, with 17 bases of the junction left unmatched. CDR3 residues: CASGSPNLAGPEGTQYF. The CDR3 region has the DNA TGTGCTAGTGGTTCACCCAACTTAGCGGGGCCTGAAGGGACCCAGTACTTC.

This clonotype showed up many times. The V gene is TRBV7-2, the J gene TRBJ2-7; TRBD2 might be the D (6 bases). Germline CDR1 reads SGHTA; CDR2 reads FQGNSA. V was clipped by 5 bases and J by 4 bases, with 18 bases between them. The CDR3 has 15 residues. The CDR3 bases are TGTGCCAGCAGCCCGGAGGGGCAGGGACCGTACGAGCAGTACTTC. Protein sequence: CASSPEGQGPYEQYF.

This clonotype turned up a few times. The rearrangement uses TRBV10-3 and TRBJ2-3; TRBD2 matches at 12 bases. The CDR3 extends over 16 amino acids. The V segment lost 7 bases and the J segment 0 bases; nucleotides outside the gene matches: 5. CDR1 is ENHRY, CDR2 SYGVKD, per germline. CDR3 in DNA: TGTGCCATCACCCCGACTAGCGGGAGTAGCACAGATACGCAGTATTTT. This translates into CAITPTSGSSTDTQYF.

The chain links TRBV7-9 to TRBJ2-1; possibly TRBD1 or TRBD2 for D (5 bases each). V lost 4 bases, J lost 14 bases, and 15 bases lay in between. Germline-derived CDR1 and CDR2 are SEHNR and FQNEAQ (reference sequence). This CDR3 spans 12 amino acids. The CDR3 region has the DNA TGTGCCAGCAGCTCGGGGACCCGAGAGGAGTTCTTC. Translation: CASSSGTREEFF. Looking up the rest from reference TRBV7-9 and TRBJ2-1 gives the full variable domain: DTGVSQNPRHKITKRGQNVTFRCDPISEHNRLYWYRQTLGQGPEFLTYFQNEAQLEKSRLLSDRFSAERPKGSFSTLEIQRTEQGDSAMYLCASSSGTREEFFGPGTRLTVL.

The gene calls are TRBV27 and TRBJ2-3; D remains ambiguous. There are 11 residues in the CDR3. Germline V gives CDR1 MNHEY, CDR2 SMNVEV (reference sequence). Trimming cost V 8 bases and J 6 bases, with 9 bases left between them. CDR3 sequence reads: CASASFDTQYF. For the CDR3, the DNA is TGTGCCAGCGCCTCTTTCGATACGCAGTATTTT.

The chain uses TRBV7-9 and TRBJ2-7; TRBD2 aligns across 8 bases. This CDR3 comprises 15 residues. CDR1 and CDR2 (germline): SEHNR, FQNEAQ (reference sequence). With V trimmed by 5 bases and J by 0 bases, 6 bases remained unmatched. CDR3: CASSPRGGISYEQYF. CDR3 sequence (DNA): TGTGCCAGCAGCCCGCGCGGGGGGATCTCCTACGAGCAGTACTTC.

This clonotype was found a few times. This rearrangement joins TRBV4-1 to TRBJ2-1; TRBD2 matches at 7 bases. This CDR3 spans 14 amino acids. Germline V gene data show CDR1 as MGHRA and CDR2 as YSYEKL. The trim removed 1 base at V and 7 bases at J, leaving 4 bases unmatched. The CDR3 spells CASSQVGGINEQFF. CDR3 nucleotides: TGCGCCAGCAGCCAAGTCGGGGGGATAAATGAGCAGTTCTTC.

This clonotype was seen only a few times. This rearrangement joins TRBV6-5 to TRBJ2-2; tentatively, D is TRBD2 (6 bases). Germline loops: CDR1 MNHEY, CDR2 SVGAGI. This CDR3 is built from 13 residues. The germline V and J ends were trimmed by 6 bases and 6 bases, with 11 bases remaining between them. This CDR3 reads CASRGLFPGELFF. The CDR3 DNA reads as TGTGCCAGCAGGGGACTCTTCCCCGGGGAGCTGTTTTTT.

Turning to this clonotype: Here the CDR3 omits its conserved ending phenylalanine or tryptophan, so a read error is the likely source. In DNA form, the CDR3 reads TGTGCCAGCGGCGACAGGGATCACAATGAGCAGTTCTCC. It translates to CASGDRDHNEQFS. J is TRBJ2-1 and V is TRBV19, with 7 bases identical to TRBD1. The CDR3 sequence is 13 residues long. J lost 5 bases, V lost 9 bases, and 7 bases had no gene match. Germline CDR1 and CDR2: LNHDA and SQIVND (reference sequence).

This clonotype was counted between two and nine times. This chain joins TRBV7-2 and TRBJ2-1; 11 positions agree with TRBD2. This CDR3 is 17 amino acids long. Germline V CDR1 and CDR2: SGHTA, FQGNSA. The trim removed 4 bases at V and 3 bases at J, leaving 8 bases unmatched. This CDR3 is CASSSSPGLADYNEQFF. The DNA of the CDR3 is TGTGCCAGCAGCTCGAGCCCGGGACTAGCGGACTACAATGAGCAGTTCTTC.

The chain recombines TRBV12-3 or TRBV12-4 with TRBJ2-7; no clear D. Trimming stripped 4 bases from V and 0 bases from J, with 10 bases between. There are 14 residues in the CDR3. CDR3 bases: TGTGCCAGCAGTTCCGCAGTGAGCTCCTACGAGCAGTACTTC. This encodes CASSSAVSSYEQYF.

The chain recombines TRBV6-1 with TRBJ2-1; 9 nucleotides align to TRBD2. The CDR3 spans 16 residues. CDR1 is MNHNS and CDR2 is SASEGT in the germline V gene. The trim removed 5 bases at V and 5 bases at J, leaving 10 bases unmatched. CDR3 in amino acids: CASSLRSGGFNNEQFF. CDR3 nucleotides: TGTGCCAGCAGTTTACGGAGCGGGGGGTTTAACAATGAGCAGTTCTTC.

The chain has TRBV11-1 and TRBJ2-7, with TRBD2 matching over 9 bases. J gave up 0 bases and V 7 bases, and 7 bases lay outside the gene matches. CDR3 length equals 15 residues. The germline V gene encodes CDR1 SGHAT and CDR2 FQDESV (reference sequence). The CDR3: CASTSTSGGSYEQYF. The CDR3 DNA reads TGTGCCAGCACCTCGACTAGCGGTGGCTCCTACGAGCAGTACTTC.

This clonotype has more than one count but fewer than ten. CDR3 residues: CASSSTHWDEQFF. CDR3 nucleotides: TGTGCCAGCAGCTCCACCCACTGGGATGAGCAGTTCTTC. J is TRBJ2-1 and V is TRBV7-9, with D unresolved. The germline gives CDR1 SEHNR, CDR2 FQNEAQ (reference sequence). This CDR3 spans 13 amino acids. The V gene lost 4 bases and the J gene lost 8 bases, with 12 bases spanning the gap.